A selection of T cell receptor beta chains follows, all from one sample in a study of T cell repertoires in cytomegalovirus infection. TCRdb independently ran MiXCR on the reads; one entry per CDR3 protein. Of roughly 800,000 distinct CDR3 sequences listed, 25% to 35% are singletons. Antigen specificity for these receptors is unknown. Here the sequenced sample was cultured CD8+ T cells from PBMCs, taken from culture after CMV antigen stimulation. These receptors all stem from a human donor in good health (CMV status not recorded). Some clones in this sample may be carry-over from other donors' samples. CDR3s include the opening cysteine and the closing phenylalanine or tryptophan. D genes are given only for firm matches. The size field is filled for only some rows; it gives once, few, many or a size class.

CDR3 length	V gene	D gene	J gene	clone size	CDR3 protein	CDR3 DNA
15	TRBV4-1	.	TRBJ2-5	few	CASSQEGQNQETQYF	TGCGCCAGCAGCCAAGAAGGACAGAACCAAGAGACCCAGTACTTC
13	TRBV10-3	.	TRBJ1-5	once	CAISDARNQPQHF	TGTGCCATCAGTGATGCCCGGAATCAGCCCCAGCATTTT
15	TRBV6-1	.	TRBJ2-7	.	CASSEAVSSSYEQYF	TGTGCCAGCAGTGAAGCAGTCTCCAGCTCCTACGAGCAGTACTTC
16	TRBV3-1	TRBD2	TRBJ2-1	.	CASSQTLAGEYNEQFF	TGTGCCAGCAGCCAAACGCTAGCGGGGGAGTACAATGAGCAGTTCTTC
16	TRBV20-1	.	TRBJ1-4	.	CSADTRLTATNEKLFF	TGCAGTGCTGACACCCGGCTGACAGCAACTAATGAAAAACTGTTTTTT
13	TRBV27	.	TRBJ1-6	.	CASSLSPNSPLHF	TGTGCCAGCAGTTTATCGCCCAATTCACCCCTCCACTTT
13	TRBV4-2	.	TRBJ1-1	many	CASSQAQNTEAFF	TGTGCCAGCAGCCAGGCACAGAACACTGAAGCTTTCTTT
15	TRBV19	TRBD1	TRBJ1-1	few	CASSLTGYGDTEAFF	TGTGCCAGTAGCCTGACAGGGTATGGTGACACTGAAGCTTTCTTT
14	TRBV19	.	TRBJ1-1	.	CASSIDPRGTEAFF	TGTGCCAGTAGTATAGATCCGAGGGGGACTGAAGCTTTCTTT
17	TRBV7-2	TRBD2	TRBJ2-3	many	CASSLVAGGPSTDTQYF	TGTGCCAGCAGCTTAGTGGCGGGGGGGCCAAGCACAGATACGCAGTATTTT
13	TRBV3-1	.	TRBJ2-2	few	CASSLKEEGELFF	TGTGCCAGCAGCCTTAAAGAGGAAGGGGAGCTGTTTTTT
16	TRBV7-3	TRBD2	TRBJ2-1	few	CASSFDRGGPVDEQFF	TGTGCCAGCAGCTTCGATCGGGGGGGGCCAGTAGATGAGCAGTTCTTC
14	TRBV6-6	.	TRBJ2-5	many	CASSYVTAQETQYF	TGTGCCAGCAGTTACGTTACCGCTCAAGAGACCCAGTACTTC
15	TRBV12-3/TRBV12-4	TRBD1	TRBJ1-2	many	CASSLYPGQGDGYTF	TGTGCCAGCAGTTTATACCCTGGGCAGGGGGACGGCTACACCTTC
12	TRBV6-1	.	TRBJ1-1	.	CASSIGADEAFF	TGTGCCAGCAGTATAGGGGCGGATGAGGCTTTCTTT
13	TRBV7-9	TRBD1	TRBJ2-7	.	CASRDSSSYEQYF	TGTGCCAGCCGGGACAGCAGCTCCTACGAGCAGTACTTC
15	TRBV19	.	TRBJ2-1	.	CASSIAGRPYNEQFF	TGTGCCAGTAGTATTGCTGGGCGTCCCTACAATGAGCAGTTCTTC
16	TRBV7-8	.	TRBJ1-4	many	CASSLFERGANEKLFF	TGTGCCAGCAGCCTTTTTGAGAGGGGGGCTAATGAAAAACTGTTTTTT
13	TRBV12-3/TRBV12-4	.	TRBJ1-1	.	CASSAPGVAEAFF	TGTGCCAGCAGTGCGCCAGGGGTAGCTGAAGCTTTCTTT
16	TRBV7-6	TRBD2	TRBJ2-3	.	CASSLLSGGFTDTQYF	TGTGCCAGCAGCCTCCTGAGCGGGGGTTTCACAGATACGCAGTATTTT
14	TRBV7-6	.	TRBJ2-5	few	CASSTQGAQETQYF	TGTGCCAGCAGCACCCAGGGAGCCCAAGAGACCCAGTACTTC
15	TRBV28	.	TRBJ1-4	few	CASSLYVATNEKLFF	TGTGCCAGCAGTTTATACGTAGCAACTAATGAAAAACTGTTTTTT
12	TRBV7-8	TRBD2	TRBJ2-1	.	CASSAGVNEQFF	TGTGCCAGCAGCGCGGGGGTGAATGAGCAGTTCTTC
13	TRBV6-2/TRBV6-3	.	TRBJ2-1	few	CASSYLVGNEQFF	TGTGCCAGCAGTTACTTGGTGGGGAATGAGCAGTTCTTC
18	TRBV20-1	TRBD1	TRBJ2-3	.	CSASRRPVGQGAEDTQYF	TGCAGTGCTAGCCGAAGGCCGGTGGGACAGGGGGCGGAAGATACGCAGTATTTT
14	TRBV10-3	.	TRBJ1-5	.	CAISESDSNQPQHF	TGTGCCATCAGTGAGTCGGACAGCAATCAGCCCCAGCATTTT
15	TRBV6-2/TRBV6-3	.	TRBJ1-2	.	CASSSPRTDNYGYTF	TGTGCCAGCAGCTCCCCTAGGACAGACAACTATGGCTACACCTTC
13	TRBV29-1	.	TRBJ2-3	.	CSVEDGVPDTQYF	TGCAGCGTTGAGGACGGTGTTCCAGATACGCAGTATTTT
14	TRBV6-5	.	TRBJ1-6	.	CASRTGHFNSPLHF	TGTGCCAGCAGAACGGGACATTTTAATTCACCCCTCCACTTT
19	TRBV2	.	TRBJ1-2	few	CASSEEFSILRNNPYGYTF	TGTGCCAGCAGTGAAGAGTTTTCTATCCTTCGCAACAACCCCTATGGCTACACCTTC
12	TRBV7-2	.	TRBJ2-1	few	CASSSTRRGQFF	TGTGCCAGCAGCTCGACCAGAAGGGGGCAGTTCTTC
14	TRBV6-6	TRBD1	TRBJ2-7	.	CASSPTGYLREQYF	TGTGCCAGCAGTCCGACAGGGTACCTACGTGAGCAGTACTTC
15	TRBV7-2	TRBD1	TRBJ2-5	.	CASSWGQTGLETQYF	TGTGCCAGCAGCTGGGGACAGACAGGGTTAGAGACCCAGTACTTC
14	TRBV2	.	TRBJ2-1	many	CASSAGSSYNEQFF	TGTGCCAGCAGTGCCGGGAGCTCCTACAATGAGCAGTTCTTC
16	TRBV27	.	TRBJ2-1	few	CASRRTVTTTYNEQFF	TGTGCCAGCAGAAGAACAGTGACCACTACCTACAATGAGCAGTTCTTC
18	TRBV24-1	.	TRBJ2-2	.	CATSDSGTRGGYTGELFF	TGTGCCACCAGTGATTCCGGGACGCGTGGAGGCTACACCGGGGAGCTGTTTTTT
13	TRBV6-2/TRBV6-3	.	TRBJ2-1	.	CAICESSYNEQFF	TGTGCCATTTGTGAATCGTCCTACAATGAGCAGTTCTTC
13	TRBV20-1	TRBD1	TRBJ2-1	few	CSASPGTGVEQFF	TGCAGTGCTAGTCCCGGGACAGGGGTCGAGCAGTTCTTC
13	TRBV19	.	TRBJ2-1	.	CASSAGINNEQFF	TGTGCCAGTAGTGCAGGGATTAACAATGAGCAGTTCTTC
16	TRBV14	TRBD1	TRBJ2-5	few	CASSQPGQGTRETQYF	TGTGCCAGCAGCCAACCGGGACAGGGAACCAGAGAGACCCAGTACTTC
12	TRBV4-3	TRBD1	TRBJ2-7	.	CASSQTGAEQYF	TGCGCCAGCAGCCAGACAGGGGCCGAGCAGTACTTC
15	TRBV12-5	TRBD1	TRBJ2-2	.	CASGFWTGGPGELFF	TGTGCTAGTGGTTTTTGGACAGGGGGCCCCGGGGAGCTGTTTTTT
15	TRBV7-9	.	TRBJ2-1	few	CASSPRTLSYNEQFF	TGTGCCAGCAGCCCCCGGACGCTCTCCTACAATGAGCAGTTCTTC
14	TRBV2	.	TRBJ2-3	.	CASRGRDETDTQYF	TGTGCCAGCAGGGGCAGGGACGAGACAGATACGCAGTATTTT
13	TRBV6-1	.	TRBJ1-2	many	CASLGPPLYGYTF	TGTGCCAGTTTGGGGCCTCCCCTCTATGGCTACACCTTC
13	TRBV7-3	.	TRBJ2-1	many	CASSLSLRTPFFF	TGTGCCAGCAGCTTATCGTTAAGGACCCCTTTTTTCTTC
17	TRBV4-1	TRBD2	TRBJ2-2	.	CASSQGLAGENTGELFF	TGCGCCAGCAGCCAAGGACTAGCGGGGGAGAACACCGGGGAGCTGTTTTTT
15	TRBV5-6	TRBD1	TRBJ2-1	.	CASSPGQGFGNEQFF	TGTGCCAGCAGCCCGGGACAGGGGTTTGGGAATGAGCAGTTCTTC
17	TRBV6-5	.	TRBJ2-5	few	CASSYSNLGAIQETQYF	TGTGCCAGCAGTTACTCGAACCTTGGGGCCATCCAAGAGACCCAGTACTTC
16	TRBV7-8	.	TRBJ1-4	few	CASSLSLGAGNEKLFF	TGTGCCAGCAGCTTATCCCTTGGAGCGGGTAATGAAAAACTGTTTTTT
14	TRBV7-9	.	TRBJ1-1	few	CASSLNGRDTEAFF	TGTGCCAGCAGCTTGAATGGCAGGGACACTGAAGCTTTCTTT